These 7 T cell receptor beta chains originate from one sample sequenced in a study of CD4+ T cells in melanoma. Sequencing used immunoSEQ multiplex PCR; TCRdb keeps in-frame clones, though not all of them. This table holds 15,000 to 20,000 clones, more than 65% found once. The specimen sequenced was cells from a culture (not recorded whether cultured in vitro). The receptors originated from a human donor with melanoma.

This chain uses TRBV18 with TRBJ2-5; a possible D gene is TRBD1 (5 bases). V was shortened by 3 bases and J by 3 bases, with 11 bases between the two germline ends. The CDR3 contains 14 residues. Germline-derived CDR1 and CDR2 are KGHSH and LQKENI. The CDR3 DNA sequence: TGTGCCAGCTCACCTTTGGGGCAGGAAGAGACCCAGTACTTC. It translates to CASSPLGQEETQYF. Complete variable domain (other parts from reference TRBV18 and TRBJ2-5): NAGVMQNPRHLVRRRGQEARLRCSPMKGHSHVYWYRQLPEEGLKFMVYLQKENIIDESGMPKERFSAEFPKEGPSILRIQQVVRGDSAAYFCASSPLGQEETQYFGPGTRLLVL.

This chain links TRBV12-2 with TRBJ2-7; the table names TRBD1, a call not compared with the DNA. TRBV12-2 is a documented pseudogene. The CDR3 sequence is 15 residues long. The CDR3 DNA reads TGTGCAAGTCGCTTAGGGGCCAGCCCACCCTACGAGCAGTACTTC. Encoded protein: CASRLGASPPYEQYF.

This clone was picked up a small number of times. V gene TRBV27 combines with J gene TRBJ1-1; D gene uncertain. The V end was cut by 5 bases, the J end by 1 base, with 14 bases between. Germline assignment: CDR1 MNHEY and CDR2 SMNVEV (reference sequence). This CDR3 has 15 amino acids. The CDR3 DNA sequence: TGTGCCAGCAGTCCACTAGTCGCCCGGAACACTGAAGCTTTCTTT. Amino acid sequence: CASSPLVARNTEAFF.

This chain uses TRBV11-2 with TRBJ2-7; no clear D. Trimming stripped 3 bases from V and 3 bases from J, with 9 bases between. Germline V gene sequence: CDR1 SGHAT, CDR2 FQNNGV. The CDR3 is made up of 13 amino acids. The CDR3 loop is CASSFGSNYEQYF. As DNA, the CDR3 is TGTGCCAGCAGCTTTGGCTCCAACTACGAGCAGTACTTC.

Only one count was recorded for this clone. This rearrangement joins TRBV30 to TRBJ2-4; possibly TRBD1 or TRBD2 for D (5 bases each). CDR3 length: 13 amino acids. CDR1 and CDR2 from the germline V gene are GTSNPN and SVGIG (reference sequence). Trimming took 3 bases from V and 0 from J, leaving 6 bases between them. CDR3 loop: CAWRGVAKNIQYF. For the CDR3, the DNA is TGTGCCTGGAGGGGGGTAGCCAAAAACATTCAGTACTTC.

The chain joins TRBV9 to TRBJ2-2; no clear D. V lost 0 bases and J lost 8, with 8 bases in between. The V gene's germline CDR1 is SGDLS and CDR2 YYNGEE. This CDR3 is 13 amino acids long. The CDR3 sequence is CASSVGWEGELFF. The CDR3 bases are TGTGCCAGCAGCGTAGGATGGGAAGGGGAGCTGTTTTTT.

The rearrangement uses TRBV27 and TRBJ1-3, with D possibly TRBD1 on 5 matching bases. This CDR3 has 14 residues. Between the trimmed V and J ends, which lost 3 bases and 4 bases, there was a span of 10 bases. Germline CDR1 reads MNHEY; CDR2 reads SMNVEV (reference sequence). The CDR3 here is CASSFAGPGNTIYF. The CDR3 nucleotides read TGTGCCAGCAGTTTCGCGGGGCCCGGAAACACCATATATTTT.